The source of this T cell receptor beta chain is a study of blood T cell repertoires in COVID-19. About the research overall: Italy, Spain and the United States were the sources of the convalescent and acute COVID-19 samples. T cells, B-cell-depleted T cells, or PBMCs provided the cDNA or gDNA that served as material.

The CDR3 contains 14 residues. V shed 4 bases and J 9 bases; nucleotides not matched to a gene: 11. Germline loops: CDR1 SGHRS, CDR2 YFSETQ. TCRdb's table, derived via immunoSEQ multiplex PCR, lists solely in-frame clones and lacks some. The table includes about 350,000 clones, approximately 88% detected once. A single count supports this clone. Patients in Seattle were enrolled during active infection, then followed longitudinally. This TCR was sampled from a man younger than 40 with COVID-19, enrolled during active disease. The chain has TRBV5-1 and TRBJ2-7, with 9 bases aligning to TRBD1. Sequenced: peripheral blood. The CDR3 coding sequence is TGCGCCAGCAGCCCGTCGGGACAGGGACTGGTGCAGTACTTC. This gives the protein CASSPSGQGLVQYF.